The rows below give T cell receptor beta chains drawn from one sample of a study of blood T cell repertoires in COVID-19. Assay used: immunoSEQ multiplex PCR; TCRdb lists only in-frame clones, some missing. The repertoire holds fewer than 80,000 clones, with approximately 92% as singletons. The sample comprised peripheral blood. Receptors originate from a human donor in a cohort sampled during active COVID-19. CDR3s include the opening cysteine and the closing phenylalanine or tryptophan. A D gene is named only where the DNA matches it firmly. For some rows the clone size is stated as once, few or many, or as a class when expanded; others skip it.

12	TRBJ2-7	TRBD1	.	TRBV19	TGTGCCAGTAGTAGAAGACAGGGGGAATTTTACTTC	CASSRRQGEFYF
16	TRBJ2-7	TRBD1	.	TRBV28	TGTGCCAGCAGTTTTAATTGGGACAGGGGGAGCTACGAGCAGTACTTC	CASSFNWDRGSYEQYF
18	TRBJ2-5	TRBD2	.	TRBV19	TGTGCCAGTAGTATCTTGGCAGCGGGAGGGCTCGTAGAAGAGACCCAGTACTTC	CASSILAAGGLVEETQYF
12	TRBJ1-4	TRBD1	.	TRBV14	TGTGCCAGCGGACAGGGAGGTGAAAAACTGTTTTTT	CASGQGGEKLFF
15	TRBJ1-2	.	.	TRBV9	TGTGCCAGCAGCGCACAGGGTCTCGTATCGGATGGCTACACCTTC	CASSAQGLVSDGYTF
16	TRBJ2-3	TRBD2	.	TRBV7-8	TGTGCCAGCAGTTCGAAGCTAGCGGGGCTAACAGATACGCAGTATTTT	CASSSKLAGLTDTQYF
15	TRBJ1-3	.	.	TRBV19	TGTGCCAGTAGTTCGCGCGGGGCAGGAGGAAACACCATATATTTT	CASSSRGAGGNTIYF
15	TRBJ1-1	.	.	TRBV6-1	TGTGCCAGCAGTGAGGGTAGATATAGGGGCGATGAAGCTTTCTTT	CASSEGRYRGDEAFF
15	TRBJ2-7	TRBD2	.	TRBV7-8	TGTGCCAGCAGTTCAACTAGCGGGGGTGCCTACGAGCAGTACTTC	CASSSTSGGAYEQYF
12	TRBJ1-2	.	.	TRBV7-9	TGTGCCGTCAATTGGGGCAACTATGGCTACACCTTC	CAVNWGNYGYTF
14	TRBJ1-3	.	.	TRBV2	TGTGCCAGCATCAAGACAGGCTCTGGAAACACCATATATTTT	CASIKTGSGNTIYF
14	TRBJ2-7	TRBD1	.	TRBV7-3	TGTGCCAGCAGCCCTCAGACAGGGGTATACGAGCAGTACTTC	CASSPQTGVYEQYF
17	TRBJ1-5	TRBD1	.	TRBV7-2	TGTGCCAGCAGCTCGCGGACAGGCGCCTATAGCAATCAGCCCCAGCATTTT	CASSSRTGAYSNQPQHF
14	TRBJ2-1	.	.	TRBV7-2	TGTGCCAGCACCCGGACTGCGGCTTACAATGAGCAGTTCTTC	CASTRTAAYNEQFF
18	TRBJ2-2	TRBD2	.	TRBV7-2	TGTGCCAGCAGCTTACGTCCCGGGACTAGCGGGGGCACCGGGGAGCTGTTTTTT	CASSLRPGTSGGTGELFF
13	TRBJ2-7	.	.	TRBV5-4	TGTGCCAGCACGGGGGGCGTCGGTGGTGAGCAGTACTTC	CASTGGVGGEQYF
14	TRBJ1-5	.	.	TRBV7-2	TGTGCCAGCACCCCAGCGTCGTCGGGTTGGCCCCAGCATTTT	CASTPASSGWPQHF
17	TRBJ2-5	TRBD2	.	TRBV7-7	TGTGCTAGCAGCTTAGGTCGGCTAGCGGGGGCCCAAGGGACCCAGTACTTC	CASSLGRLAGAQGTQYF
14	TRBJ2-7	TRBD1	few	TRBV12-5	TGTGCTAGTGGTAGTCCCGGGACAGGGGACGAGCAGTACTTC	CASGSPGTGDEQYF
15	TRBJ2-5	TRBD2	.	TRBV15	TGTGCCACCAGCAGTTGGGACTATCGGAGAGAGACCCAGTACTTC	CATSSWDYRRETQYF
13	TRBJ1-1	.	.	TRBV21-1	TGTGCCAGCCGGGGGAAGTCGAACACTGAAGCTTTCTTT	CASRGKSNTEAFF
16	TRBJ1-4	TRBD1	.	TRBV4-3	TGCGCCAGCAGCCATGGGATAAGACAGGGTGATGAAAAACTGTTTTTT	CASSHGIRQGDEKLFF
18	TRBJ2-6	.	.	TRBV15	TGTGCCACCAGCAGAGATCCCCCTGGGGGGACCGGGGCCAACGTCCTGACTTTC	CATSRDPPGGTGANVLTF
16	TRBJ1-1	.	.	TRBV5-6	TGTGCCAGCAGGGATACAGGGAAGGGGCTGAACACTGAAGCTTTCTTT	CASRDTGKGLNTEAFF
14	TRBJ2-7	.	.	TRBV7-2	TGTGCCAGCAGCTTAGATGGCGGGACCTACGAGCAGTACTTC	CASSLDGGTYEQYF
16	TRBJ2-7	TRBD2	.	TRBV9	TGTGCCAGCAGCCCGGGACTAGCGGGTGTCTCCTACGAGCAGTACTTC	CASSPGLAGVSYEQYF
14	TRBJ2-3	.	.	TRBV3-1/TRBV3-2	TGTGCCAGCAGCCCCGACCGGGTCACAGATACGCAGTATTTT	CASSPDRVTDTQYF
15	TRBJ2-1	TRBD1	.	TRBV19	TGTGCCAGTAGTACGGGACAGACGCAGATCAATGAGCAGTTCTTC	CASSTGQTQINEQFF
12	TRBJ2-2	.	few	TRBV3-1/TRBV3-2	TGTGCCAGCAGCCCCCTCCGCGGGGAGCTGTTTTTT	CASSPLRGELFF
11	TRBJ2-7	.	.	TRBV2	TGTGTCGGCGGGGGCGGGGGCGAGCAGTACTTC	CVGGGGGEQYF
16	TRBJ2-3	.	once	TRBV29-1	TGCAGCGTTGATCCGCCCGGCGGCCCCGGCACAGATACGCAGTATTTT	CSVDPPGGPGTDTQYF
15	TRBJ2-2	.	.	TRBV12-5	TGTGCTAGTGGTTCCACCCGGGGGGCCACCGGGGAGCTGTTTTTT	CASGSTRGATGELFF
15	TRBJ2-3	.	.	TRBV5-4	TGTGCCAGCAGCGCTTTCGGGCGGGTGACAGATACGCAGTATTTT	CASSAFGRVTDTQYF
15	TRBJ1-4	TRBD1	.	TRBV19	TGTGCCAGTAGTATGGGGGACAGCTCTAATGAAAAACTGTTTTTT	CASSMGDSSNEKLFF
14	TRBJ2-3	.	.	TRBV7-3	TGTGCCAGCAGCTTACTGGGAGGAGCAGATACGCAGTATTTT	CASSLLGGADTQYF
15	TRBJ2-7	TRBD1	.	TRBV7-9	TGTGCCAGCAGCCTCCGGGGACAGGGACCCTACGAGCAGTACTTC	CASSLRGQGPYEQYF
17	TRBJ2-7	TRBD1	.	TRBV5-5	TGTGCCAGCAGCAAAAACCAGAGGGGGCTAAATCCCTACGAGCAGTACTTC	CASSKNQRGLNPYEQYF
13	TRBJ2-1	TRBD1	.	TRBV19	TGTGCCAGTCAGGTGGGACAGCACAATGAGCAGTTCTTC	CASQVGQHNEQFF
12	TRBJ2-5	.	few	TRBV12-5	TGTGCTAGTGGTTTGGTGGGCGAGACCCAGTACTTC	CASGLVGETQYF